One and the same sample provided the 10 T cell receptor beta chains below, sequenced in a study of blood T cells in healthy people across ages. A second PCR, run for roughly 7 to 11 cycles, used a sample-barcoded 5' primer plus a J-beta primer mix. TCRdb ran MiXCR on the 5' RACE reads and lists one entry per CDR3 protein. Here the sample spans approximately 810,000 distinct CDR3 sequences, 25% to 35% being singletons. Sequenced sample: blood. The source of these receptors is a woman aged 80 or over in good health.

This clonotype was recorded many times. The chain joins TRBV10-2 to TRBJ2-1; D gene uncertain. CDR3 length equals 13 residues. In germline, CDR1 is WSHSY, CDR2 SAAADI. V was trimmed by 5 bases and J by 6 bases, leaving 11 bases between them. CDR3 nucleotide sequence: TGCGCCAGCAGTTCATGGCAGCGCAATGAGCAGTTCTTC. Translated: CASSSWQRNEQFF.

The genes are TRBV28 and TRBJ1-1; no reliable D call. Trimming removed 6 bases from V and 0 bases from J, with 14 bases in between. CDR3 length equals 15 residues. Germline V gene lookup returns CDR1 MDHEN and CDR2 SYDVKM. This chain's CDR3 is CASSPSTPMNTEAFF. The CDR3 coding sequence is TGTGCCAGCAGCCCCTCTACACCCATGAACACTGAAGCTTTCTTT.

Concerning this clonotype: One base away lies a much larger clone, so this may be a sequencing read error. V gene TRBV7-9 combines with J gene TRBJ1-1; 9 nucleotides match TRBD1. Germline CDR1 and CDR2: SEHNR and FQNEAQ (reference sequence). The CDR3 is made up of 14 amino acids. The CDR3 coding sequence is TGTACCAGCAGCCGGGACAGGGCGTACACTGAAGCTTTCTTT. Its protein is CTSSRDRAYTEAFF.

Concerning this clonotype: A clone one base away is much larger, so this may be a read error. V gene TRBV6-2 or TRBV6-3 combines with J gene TRBJ2-7, with 7 positions matching TRBD2. The CDR3 consists of 14 residues. Germline CDR1 is MNHEY and CDR2 is SVGEGT. CDR3 loop: CAGSYERGIYEQYF. In DNA form, the CDR3 reads TGTGCCGGCAGTTACGAGCGGGGCATCTACGAGCAGTACTTC.

In its sample, this clonotype was seen many times. The chain joins TRBV6-2 or TRBV6-3 to TRBJ2-1; maybe TRBD1 (6 bases). This CDR3 spans 12 amino acids. The V and J ends lost 5 bases and 9 bases respectively, with 11 bases between them. CDR1 is MNHEY, CDR2 SVGEGT, per germline. The CDR3 sequence is CASSHREVEQFF. The CDR3 DNA is TGTGCCAGCAGTCACAGGGAAGTTGAGCAGTTCTTC.

The chain combines TRBV7-9 with TRBJ1-1; D not resolved. CDR1 SEHNR and CDR2 FQNEAQ come from the germline V gene (reference sequence). This CDR3 is 14 amino acids long. Trimming left V 0 bases short and J 5 bases short, with 10 bases between. The CDR3 nucleotides are TGTGCCAGCAGCTTAGCGGACCCGGGAACTGAAGCTTTCTTT. Translated, it gives CASSLADPGTEAFF.

In regard to this clonotype: Here the CDR3 omits its conserved ending phenylalanine or tryptophan, so a read error is the likely source. The rearrangement links TRBV6-6 to TRBJ2-6, with a weak D call TRBD1 (5 bases). Germline CDR1 reads MNHNY; CDR2 reads SVGAGI (reference sequence). The CDR3 runs 17 residues. The CDR3 spells CASSYTGIGSGTNVLTV. The CDR3 DNA sequence: TGTGCCAGCAGTTACACAGGTATCGGCTCTGGGACCAACGTCCTGACTGTC.

A word on this clonotype: The final CDR3 position lacks the conserved phenylalanine or tryptophan, pointing to a likely read error. V gene TRBV5-4 combines with J gene TRBJ1-4, with 8 positions matching TRBD1. V dropped 0 bases and J dropped 7; count of bases not matched to a gene: 2. Germline CDR1 SGHNT, CDR2 YYREEE (reference sequence). This CDR3 has 14 amino acids. As DNA, the CDR3 is TGTGCCAGCAGCTTGGACAGGGGGGTTGAAAAACTGTTTTGT. Residues: CASSLDRGVEKLFC.

The J gene is TRBJ2-5, the V gene TRBV5-1, with 10 bases identical to TRBD1. Germline assignment: CDR1 SGHRS and CDR2 YFSETQ. V lost 0 bases and J lost 2; bases outside the gene matches: 1. The CDR3 sequence is 15 residues long. The CDR3 loop is CASSLGQGAQETQYF. CDR3 DNA: TGCGCCAGCAGCTTGGGACAGGGGGCACAAGAGACCCAGTACTTC.

This rearrangement joins TRBV20-1 to TRBJ2-1; 7 positions match TRBD1. Germline assignment: CDR1 DFQATT and CDR2 SNEGSKA (reference sequence). The CDR3 loop spans 15 amino acids. Trimming took 3 bases from V and 1 from J; bases not matched to a gene: 6. The chain's CDR3 is CSARAQGQSYNEQFF. In DNA, the CDR3 is TGCAGTGCTAGGGCCCAGGGACAGTCCTACAATGAGCAGTTCTTC.